This entry lists 30 T cell receptor beta chains sequenced from one sample in a study of response to subunit inactivated influenza vaccine (dated by TCRdb to between 2017 and 2018). Library construction relied on RT-PCR. TCRdb lists the instrument as Illumina HiSeq 2500. Using fastp at Q25 and MiXCR, TCRdb reprocessed the public reads and kept productive beta chains. Rows with a matching CDR3 protein are joined into one entry that keeps the most common DNA and genes. Counted in this sample were 500,000 or so distinct CDR3 sequences; about 17% of them appeared once. The ten largest account for over 2.5% of the sample. The sequences come from CD4+ T cells sorted from PBMCs, collected roughly 24 months after vaccination. Receptors originate from a man in his fifties or sixties who received an inactivated influenza vaccine. Donor details come from another sample of the same person, matched by shared clones.

The chain carries TRBV7-2 and TRBJ1-1; 9 bases are a match to TRBD1. Germline lookup yields CDR1 SGHTA and CDR2 FQGNSA. The V segment lost 5 bases and the J segment 4 bases; nucleotides outside the gene matches: 5. This CDR3 region has 14 residues. This CDR3 reads CASSLRDRATEAFF. The CDR3 bases are TGTGCCAGCAGCCTACGGGACAGGGCCACTGAAGCTTTCTTT.

The chain links TRBV10-3 to TRBJ2-5; 10 bases align to TRBD2. CDR3 size: 15 residues. Germline trimming cut 6 bases from V and 4 bases from J; bases unmatched to any gene: 8. From germline, CDR1 is ENHRY and CDR2 SYGVKD. The CDR3 nucleotides are TGTGCCATCAGCCCGACTAGCGGGTCTTTAGAGACCCAGTACTTC. Its translation is CAISPTSGSLETQYF.

The V and J genes are TRBV18 and TRBJ2-1, with 8 bases matching TRBD2. The V gene end was trimmed by 5 bases and the J gene end by 4 bases; junction bases not matched to a gene: 10. Germline-derived CDR1 and CDR2 are KGHSH and LQKENI. This CDR3 is 16 amino acids long. CDR3 DNA: TGTGCCAGCTCAGCCCTAGGGACTAGGTTTTACAATGAGCAGTTCTTC. It yields the protein CASSALGTRFYNEQFF.

Comment on this clonotype: Given a much more abundant clone one base away, this may be a read error. The J gene is TRBJ2-7, the V gene TRBV10-3; the match to TRBD1 covers 12 bases. Germline CDR1 ENHRY, CDR2 SYGVKD. The CDR3 spans 14 residues. This CDR3 reads CAIGGTGGIYDQYF. CDR3 nucleotides: TGTGCCATCGGGGGGACAGGGGGCATATACGATCAGTACTTC.

This clonotype was seen a handful of times. V is TRBV20-1 and J is TRBJ1-5; D might be TRBD1 (6 bases). In germline, CDR1 is DFQATT, CDR2 SNEGSKA (reference sequence). V lost 5 bases, J lost 6 bases, and 20 bases lay in between. CDR3 length: 15 amino acids. DNA of the CDR3: TGCAGTGCTCAGTCGGCCAGGGGAGAGGCTCAGCCCCAGCATTTT. It yields the protein CSAQSARGEAQPQHF.

The genes are TRBV6-1 and TRBJ2-5; D not resolved. Germline-derived CDR1 and CDR2 are MNHNS and SASEGT. Trimming took off 1 base at V and 4 bases at J, with 4 bases between the two ends. The CDR3 is 12 amino acids. The CDR3 DNA is TGTGCCAGCAGTGAAGAACGAGAGACCCAGTACTTC. It translates to CASSEERETQYF.

Only a few counts were recorded for this clonotype. The rearrangement joins TRBV7-2 to TRBJ1-1, with a possible D match to TRBD1 (5 bases). Germline CDR1 SGHTA, CDR2 FQGNSA. The CDR3 extends over 15 amino acids. V lost 0 bases to trimming and J lost 1 base, with 9 bases between them. The CDR3 spells CASSLAPGSNTEAFF. The CDR3, as DNA: TGTGCCAGCAGCTTAGCGCCAGGGTCGAACACTGAAGCTTTCTTT.

The CDR3 sequence: CASSQRGTSGRYAGELFF. The CDR3 coding sequence is TGTGCCAGCAGCCAAAGAGGGACTAGCGGGAGGTACGCCGGGGAGCTGTTTTTT. The rearrangement joins TRBV14 to TRBJ2-2; TRBD2 matches at 15 bases. The CDR3 covers 18 residues. The germline V gene has CDR1 SGHDN and CDR2 FVKESK. V lost 2 bases, J lost 6 bases, and 7 bases stayed unmatched. The whole variable domain, filled in from reference TRBV14 and TRBJ2-2, reads EAGVTQFPSHSVIEKGQTVTLRCDPISGHDNLYWYRRVMGKEIKFLLHFVKESKQDESGMPNNRFLAERTGGTYSTLKVQPAELEDSGVYFCASSQRGTSGRYAGELFFGEGSRLTVL.

This clonotype showed up many times. The rearrangement links TRBV7-2 to TRBJ2-3; 9 positions agree with TRBD2. Trimming removed 5 bases from V and 4 bases from J; junction bases left unmatched: 7. CDR1 is SGHTA, CDR2 FQGNSA, per germline. The CDR3 has 15 residues. The DNA for the CDR3 is TGTGCCAGCAGCATGCGGGGGGGCAGCTCAGATACGCAGTATTTT. Its translation is CASSMRGGSSDTQYF.

This clonotype appeared many times. The chain recombines TRBV7-9 with TRBJ2-3; D call uncertain. The CDR3 is 12 residues long. The germline V gene encodes CDR1 SEHNR and CDR2 FQNEAQ (reference sequence). Trimming took off 5 bases at V and 6 bases at J, with 9 bases between the two ends. Here the CDR3 reads CASSRSLDTQYF. The CDR3 region has the DNA TGTGCCAGCAGCCGTAGTTTGGATACGCAGTATTTT.

The rearrangement links TRBV12-3 or TRBV12-4 to TRBJ2-3; 7 nucleotides line up with TRBD2. The CDR3 length is 16 residues. J lost 0 bases, V lost 5 bases, and 8 bases had no gene match. The DNA of the CDR3 is TGTGCCAGCAGTCAACCCACTAGCGCCAGCACAGATACGCAGTATTTT. Its translation is CASSQPTSASTDTQYF.

Comments on this clonotype: Possible read error: a much larger clone is one base away. The chain has TRBV7-9 and TRBJ2-2; 9 nucleotides agree with TRBD2. The CDR3 sequence is 17 residues long. Germline lookup yields CDR1 SEHNR and CDR2 FQNEAQ (reference sequence). Here the CDR3 DNA reads TGTTCCAGCAGCTTAGGCGGGGGGGCCGCGAACACCGGGGAGCTGTTTTTT. This codes for CSSSLGGGAANTGELFF.

This clonotype was seen only a few times. CDR3 protein: CASSQTWGGTEAFF. CDR3 sequence (DNA): TGCGCCAGCAGCCAAACGTGGGGTGGGACTGAAGCTTTCTTT. V gene TRBV4-3 combines with J gene TRBJ1-1, with unresolved D. The V end lost 2 bases, the J end lost 5 bases, and 12 bases lay between the germline ends. CDR3 length: 14 residues. The germline V gene encodes CDR1 LGHNA and CDR2 YSLEER.

The sample holds many counts of this clonotype. V is TRBV12-3 or TRBV12-4 and J is TRBJ2-3; a possible D gene is TRBD2 (5 bases). There are 15 residues in the CDR3. Deletions cut 3 bases from V and 0 bases from J, with 10 bases between. CDR3 residues: CASSFSGSSTDTQYF. The CDR3, as DNA: TGTGCCAGCAGTTTCAGCGGATCTAGCACAGATACGCAGTATTTT.

This clonotype was counted between two and nine times. The chain carries TRBV7-2 and TRBJ2-3; the D gene is possibly TRBD1 (6 bases). V was trimmed by 1 base and J by 7 bases, leaving 18 bases between them. The length of the CDR3 is 16 residues. Per germline, CDR1 SGHTA and CDR2 FQGNSA. The DNA for the CDR3 is TGTGCCAGCAGCTTAGTCGCACAGGGTCCTAGGTATACGCAGTATTTT. The encoded protein is CASSLVAQGPRYTQYF. Together with reference TRBV7-2 and TRBJ2-3, the CDR3 gives the full variable domain: GAGVSQSPSNKVTEKGKDVELRCDPISGHTALYWYRQSLGQGLEFLIYFQGNSAPDKSGLPSDRFSAERTGGSVSTLTIQRTQQEDSAVYLCASSLVAQGPRYTQYFGPGTRLTVL.

This clonotype was picked up a small number of times. The V call is TRBV7-2, the J call TRBJ1-4; D is unclear. The CDR3 sequence is 14 residues long. V was pared by 1 base and J by 8 bases, with 11 bases between. CDR1 is SGHTA, CDR2 FQGNSA, per germline. The CDR3 loop reads CASSLVVGSEKLFF. DNA of the CDR3: TGTGCCAGCAGCTTAGTTGTGGGATCCGAAAAACTGTTTTTT.

This clonotype turned up a few times. The gene calls are TRBV27 and TRBJ2-2; D perhaps matches TRBD1 (6 bases). Germline V CDR1 and CDR2: MNHEY, SMNVEV (reference sequence). This CDR3 has 18 residues. V gave up 2 bases and J gave up 0 bases, with 16 bases separating them. The CDR3 DNA follows: TGTGCCAGCAGTTTACGGGCCACAGGGTTCCCGAACACCGGGGAGCTGTTTTTT. Its protein is CASSLRATGFPNTGELFF.

J is TRBJ2-3 and V is TRBV5-1; TRBD2 aligns across 11 bases. This CDR3 is built from 17 residues. Trimming cost V 4 bases and J 2 bases; bases outside gene matches: 9. Germline V gene sequence: CDR1 SGHRS, CDR2 YFSETQ. The CDR3 spells CASSPLTSGGHTDTQYF. The CDR3 nucleotides read TGCGCCAGCAGCCCACTAACTAGCGGGGGCCACACAGATACGCAGTATTTT.

This clonotype was seen repeatedly, ten times or more. V is TRBV6-2 or TRBV6-3 and J is TRBJ2-1; D remains unclear. The CDR3 totals 16 residues. Between the trimmed V and J ends, which lost 8 bases and 0 bases, there was a span of 17 bases. Germline CDR1 reads MNHEY; CDR2 reads SVGEGT. In DNA form, the CDR3 reads TGTGCCAGCTCCGAGTCCGCAGCACGCTCCTACAATGAGCAGTTCTTC. It translates to CASSESAARSYNEQFF.

The rearrangement uses TRBV29-1 and TRBJ2-7; D unclear. This CDR3 is 13 amino acids long. V was cut by 0 bases and J by 3 bases, with 9 bases left in between. Looked up from germline, CDR1 is SQVTM and CDR2 is ANQGSEA. The CDR3 protein is CSVEDPMSYEQYF. As DNA, the CDR3 is TGCAGCGTTGAAGATCCCATGAGCTACGAGCAGTACTTC.

The CDR3 region is CSASQEPGYTF. In DNA form, the CDR3 reads TGCAGTGCTTCCCAGGAACCCGGCTACACCTTC. The rearrangement uses TRBV20-1 and TRBJ1-2; D not certain. Germline V gene sequence: CDR1 DFQATT, CDR2 SNEGSKA (reference sequence). Trimming cost V 5 bases and J 8 bases, with 12 bases left between them. CDR3 length equals 11 residues.

This clonotype was seen many times. V gene TRBV5-5 combines with J gene TRBJ1-4; a weak D match, TRBD1 (5 bases). The V and J ends lost 1 base and 2 bases respectively, with 9 bases between them. CDR1 is SGHKS, CDR2 YYEKEE, per germline (reference sequence). The CDR3 sequence is 15 residues long. Here the CDR3 reads CASSLIGATNEKLFF. The CDR3 nucleotides read TGTGCCAGCAGCTTGATAGGGGCCACTAATGAAAAACTGTTTTTT.

This clonotype turned up a few times. The chain employs TRBV9 and TRBJ2-7, with TRBD2 matching 8 bases. The CDR3 is made up of 16 amino acids. CDR1 SGDLS and CDR2 YYNGEE come from the germline V gene. After removal of 0 bases from V and 0 bases from J, the junction contained 5 bases not matched to a gene. The CDR3 nucleotides read TGTGCCAGCAGCGTAGCTGAGAGCGGGAGCTCCTACGAGCAGTACTTC. Translating it yields CASSVAESGSSYEQYF.

The chain couples TRBV24-1 to TRBJ2-6; D might be TRBD1 (6 bases). Deletions cut 6 bases from V and 3 bases from J, with 20 bases between. Germline V lookup: CDR1 KGHDR, CDR2 SFDVKD. The CDR3 consists of 18 residues. CDR3 region: CATSPGRGFSGGANVLTF. The CDR3 DNA reads TGTGCCACCAGTCCCGGCAGGGGTTTCAGCGGTGGGGCCAACGTCCTGACTTTC.

V gene TRBV7-2 combines with J gene TRBJ2-7, with D perhaps matching TRBD1 (6 bases). The CDR3 extends over 15 amino acids. V shed 1 base and J shed 7 bases, with 17 bases lying between them. CDR1 and CDR2 from the germline V gene are SGHTA and FQGNSA. In DNA, the CDR3 is TGTGCCAGCAGCTTAGGTACAGGGCGGGTTGGAGAGCAGTACTTC. Its protein is CASSLGTGRVGEQYF.

J is TRBJ2-1 and V is TRBV7-8; 8 nucleotides align to TRBD2. The CDR3 contains 15 residues. The V gene end was trimmed by 3 bases and the J gene end by 4 bases; junction bases not matched to a gene: 5. CDR1 SGHVS and CDR2 FQNEAQ come from the germline V gene. In DNA, the CDR3 is TGTGCCAGCAGCTTTAGAGCGGGGGAGTACAATGAGCAGTTCTTC. Encoded protein: CASSFRAGEYNEQFF.

This clonotype was picked up a small number of times. This sequence joins TRBV7-9 and TRBJ2-1; possible D gene TRBD1, 6 bases. The CDR3 has 15 amino acids. Per the germline V gene, CDR1 is SEHNR and CDR2 is FQNEAQ (reference sequence). V shed 1 base and J shed 6 bases, with 13 bases lying between them. The CDR3: CASSLVGRGSNEQFF. The CDR3, as DNA: TGTGCCAGCAGCTTAGTGGGCAGGGGAAGCAATGAGCAGTTCTTC.

A few counts support this clonotype. The rearrangement uses TRBV28 and TRBJ2-3; possible D gene TRBD2, 5 bases. The CDR3 runs 13 residues. Germline assignment: CDR1 MDHEN and CDR2 SYDVKM. Trimming took 1 base from V and 6 from J, leaving 8 bases between them. CDR3 region: CASSLLRRDTQYF. In DNA, the CDR3 is TGTGCCAGCAGTTTATTGCGGAGGGATACGCAGTATTTT. The full variable domain, completed using reference TRBV28 and TRBJ2-3, is DVKVTQSSRYLVKRTGEKVFLECVQDMDHENMFWYRQDPGLGLRLIYFSYDVKMKEKGDIPEGYSVSREKKERFSLILESASTNQTSMYLCASSLLRRDTQYFGPGTRLTVL.

This clonotype has just a few counts. This chain uses TRBV4-2 with TRBJ2-2, with 9 bases fitting TRBD2. CDR1 is LGHNA, CDR2 YNFKEQ, per germline. This CDR3 has 20 residues. J gave up 1 base and V 3 bases, and 15 bases lay outside the gene matches. The CDR3: CASSHYLAGVLLLNTGELFF. As DNA, the CDR3 is TGTGCCAGCAGCCACTACTTAGCGGGAGTCCTTTTGCTGAACACCGGGGAGCTGTTTTTT.

The chain has TRBV6-2 or TRBV6-3 and TRBJ2-1; no definite D call. Germline CDR1 and CDR2: MNHEY and SVGEGT. There are 14 residues in the CDR3. Deletions cut 4 bases from V and 7 bases from J, with 14 bases between. CDR3 loop: CASSSLRGRNEQFF. The CDR3 nucleotides read TGTGCCAGCAGTTCACTAAGAGGCAGGAATGAGCAGTTCTTC.